This T cell receptor beta chain appears in the sequencing data of a study of human T cells and chemical hapten exposure. Unique molecular identifiers were linked by the library to individual cDNA molecules. TCRdb reprocessed the RACE reads via MiXCR and lists one record per CDR3 protein. The sample carries just over 90,000 distinct CDR3 sequences, roughly 8% recorded once. This clonotype came up many times. Described time point: healthy volunteer bleed at 2 weeks. The study extracted total RNA from unfractionated whole blood. This CDR3 is built from 12 residues. Germline CDR1 reads SEHNR; CDR2 reads FQNEAQ (reference sequence). Trimming shortened V by 4 bases and J by 4 bases, and 5 bases separated the two germline ends.

The sequence came from a female donor in good health. Some clones in this sample may be carry-over from other donors' samples. The sequencing input was whole blood. V usage is TRBV7-9 and J usage is TRBJ2-4, with no clear D. The CDR3, as DNA: TGTGCCAGCAGCTACGGTAAAAACATTCAGTACTTC. Translation gives CASSYGKNIQYF.